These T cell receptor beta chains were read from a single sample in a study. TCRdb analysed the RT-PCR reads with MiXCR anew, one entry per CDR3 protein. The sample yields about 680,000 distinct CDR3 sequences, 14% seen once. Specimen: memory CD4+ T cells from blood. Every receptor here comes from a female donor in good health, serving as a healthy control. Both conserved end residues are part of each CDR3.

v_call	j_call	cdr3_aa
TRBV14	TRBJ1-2	CASSQVRVGGYTF
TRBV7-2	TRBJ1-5	CASSLLVDQPQHF
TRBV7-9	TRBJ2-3	CASTELGVSHRDTQYF
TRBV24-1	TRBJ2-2	CATSDHPGQGNTGELFF
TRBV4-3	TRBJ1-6	CASSHEAWGQGGSPLHF
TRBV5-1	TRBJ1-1	CASGNRELMNTEAFF
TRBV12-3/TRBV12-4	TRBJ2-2	CASSSTGGRTGELFF
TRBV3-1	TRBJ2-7	CASSQALAGLYEQYF
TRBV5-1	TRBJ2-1	CASSLGYYNEQFF
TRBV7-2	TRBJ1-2	CASRTRGGASGYTF
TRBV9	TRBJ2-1	CASSDGYAGYNEQFF